The 9 T cell receptor beta chains reported below all come from one sample, sequenced in a study of OX40 agonist ivuxolimab in advanced cancers. Sequenced by immunoSEQ multiplex PCR; TCRdb stores in-frame clones only, minus some. The sample carries 100,000 or so clones, approximately 87% recorded once. The sequences come from CD4+ or CD8+ T cells sorted from blood, collected in a trial of the OX40 agonist ivuxolimab. These TCRs come from an adult with an advanced solid tumor such as melanoma, head and neck, liver or kidney cancer.

This chain links TRBV11-2 with TRBJ2-1; D perhaps matches TRBD2 (6 bases). CDR1 and CDR2 (germline): SGHAT, FQNNGV. The CDR3 length is 17 residues. The V end was cut by 5 bases, the J end by 0 bases, with 17 bases between. CDR3 loop: CASSPSAGISSYNEQFF. The DNA of the CDR3 is TGTGCCAGCAGCCCTAGTGCGGGAATTAGCTCCTACAATGAGCAGTTCTTC.

The rearrangement joins TRBV5-8 to TRBJ1-5; 7 nucleotides align to TRBD1. The CDR3 runs 17 residues. With 3 bases clipped from V and 2 bases from J, the junction kept 11 bases outside the gene matches. Germline CDR1 and CDR2: SGHTS and YDEGEE. CDR3 nucleotide sequence: TGTGCCAGCAGCTCGGGACAGAGCAAAGGAGGCAATCAGCCCCAGCATTTT. Its protein product is CASSSGQSKGGNQPQHF.

The chain recombines TRBV19 with TRBJ2-7, with 7 bases matching TRBD2. J was trimmed by 6 bases and V by 7 bases; bases with no gene match: 15. CDR1 and CDR2 from the germline V gene are LNHDA and SQIVND (reference sequence). The CDR3 has 15 amino acids. The DNA of the CDR3 is TGTGCCAGTAACCCCTCGGCGGGAGCGGGGTCCGAGCAGTACTTC. Translating it yields CASNPSAGAGSEQYF.

A word on this clone: A junction boundary mismatches the germline segment, possibly from a read error. The chain uses TRBV7-7 and TRBJ2-5, with TRBD2 as a possible D gene (5 bases). The CDR3 contains 12 residues. Germline loops: CDR1 SSHAT, CDR2 FNYEAQ (reference sequence). CDR3 loop: CASSLSGETQYF. CDR3 DNA: TGTGCTAGCAGCTTATCGGGGGAGACCCAGTACTTC. Full variable domain (outside the CDR3, taken from reference TRBV7-7 and TRBJ2-5): GAGVSQSPRYKVTKRGQDVTLRCDPISSHATLYWYQQALGQGPEFLTYFNYEAQPDKSGLPSDRFSAERPEGSISTLTIQRTEQRDSAMYRCASSLSGETQYFGPGTRLLVL.

This clone turned up a few times. This chain uses TRBV29-1 with TRBJ2-5; possibly TRBD2 for D (6 bases). This CDR3 is built from 15 residues. With 8 bases removed from V and 5 bases from J, the gap between germline ends came to 24 bases. Germline CDR1 is SQVTM and CDR2 is ANQGSEA. The CDR3 protein is CSFRLLGGRGETQYF. The CDR3, as DNA: TGCAGCTTCCGTCTCCTTGGGGGGAGAGGGGAGACCCAGTACTTC.

The chain links TRBV10-3 to TRBJ2-7; 9 bases line up with TRBD2. CDR3 length: 13 amino acids. With 6 bases clipped from V and 2 bases from J, the junction kept 2 bases outside the gene matches. Germline V gene data show CDR1 as ENHRY and CDR2 as SYGVKD. As DNA, the CDR3 is TGTGCCATCAGGGGACTAGCCACCTACGAGCAGTACTTC. Amino acid sequence: CAIRGLATYEQYF.

This clone was seen more than once but under ten times. The V gene is TRBV19, the J gene TRBJ1-1, with 7 bases lining up with TRBD1. CDR1 is LNHDA and CDR2 is SQIVND in the germline V gene (reference sequence). Trimming cost V 2 bases and J 4 bases; bases outside gene matches: 1. The CDR3 has 13 amino acids. This chain's CDR3 is CASSINRGTEAFF. CDR3 nucleotide sequence: TGTGCCAGTAGTATAAACAGGGGCACTGAAGCTTTCTTT.

The table lists this clone with a count of one. The V call is TRBV6-6, the J call TRBJ1-1; D gene unclear. The germline gives CDR1 MNHNY, CDR2 SVGAGI (reference sequence). The CDR3 is made up of 13 amino acids. Deletions cut 5 bases from V and 1 base from J, with 8 bases between. In DNA form, the CDR3 reads TGTGCCAGCAGTGGACGGGAGAACACTGAAGCTTTCTTT. It codes for CASSGRENTEAFF.

V is TRBV11-2 and J is TRBJ2-3; D remains ambiguous. The CDR3 runs 13 residues. Germline CDR1 reads SGHAT; CDR2 reads FQNNGV. Trimming took off 5 bases at V and 4 bases at J, with 10 bases between the two ends. CDR3 coding DNA: TGTGCCAGCAGCCCGTGGGGTTCAGATACGCAGTATTTT. Translating it yields CASSPWGSDTQYF.